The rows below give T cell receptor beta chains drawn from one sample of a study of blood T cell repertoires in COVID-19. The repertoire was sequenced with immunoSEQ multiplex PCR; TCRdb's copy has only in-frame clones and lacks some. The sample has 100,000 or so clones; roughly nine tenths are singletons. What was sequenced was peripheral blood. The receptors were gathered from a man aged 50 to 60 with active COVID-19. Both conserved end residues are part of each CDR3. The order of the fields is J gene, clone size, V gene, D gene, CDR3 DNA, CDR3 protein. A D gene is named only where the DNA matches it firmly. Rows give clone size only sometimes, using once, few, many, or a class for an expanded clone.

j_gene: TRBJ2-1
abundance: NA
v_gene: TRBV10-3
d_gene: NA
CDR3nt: TGTGCCATCAGTGAGTTCTTCCAGGGGGGCCCGGACAATGAGCAGTTCTTC
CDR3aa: CAISEFFQGGPDNEQFF

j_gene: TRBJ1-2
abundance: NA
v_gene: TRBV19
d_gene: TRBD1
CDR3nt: TGTGCCAGTAGTATCGGGACAGATGCTAACTATGGCTACACCTTC
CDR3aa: CASSIGTDANYGYTF

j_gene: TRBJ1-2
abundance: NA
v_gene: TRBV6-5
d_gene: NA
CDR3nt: TGTGCCAGCAGTCCCCAGGGTACTAACTATGGCTACACCTTC
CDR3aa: CASSPQGTNYGYTF

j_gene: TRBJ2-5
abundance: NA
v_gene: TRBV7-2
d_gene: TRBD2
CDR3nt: TGTGCCAGCAGCTTAACTAGCGGCATCGCGGAGACCCAGTACTTC
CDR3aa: CASSLTSGIAETQYF

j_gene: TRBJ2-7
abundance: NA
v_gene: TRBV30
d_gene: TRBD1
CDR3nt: TGTGCCTGGAGGAAGGGACAGAACTCCTACGAGCAGTACTTC
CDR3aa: CAWRKGQNSYEQYF

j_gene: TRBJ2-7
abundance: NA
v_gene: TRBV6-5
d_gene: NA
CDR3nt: TGTGCCAGCAGCGGAAGAGAAGGGGGCGAGCAGTACTTC
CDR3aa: CASSGREGGEQYF

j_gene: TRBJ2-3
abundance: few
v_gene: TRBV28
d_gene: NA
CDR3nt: TGTGCCAGCAGTTTATGGCCGGGACAAACAGGCACAGATACGCAGTATTTT
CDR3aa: CASSLWPGQTGTDTQYF

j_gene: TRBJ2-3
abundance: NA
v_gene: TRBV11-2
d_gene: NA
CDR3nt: TGTGCCAGCAGCTTATCTCGGTTGGATACGCAGTATTTT
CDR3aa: CASSLSRLDTQYF

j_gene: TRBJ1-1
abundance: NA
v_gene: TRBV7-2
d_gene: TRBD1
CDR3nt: TGTGCCAGCAGCTTAGCCGGACAGGGTGAAGCTTTCTTT
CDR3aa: CASSLAGQGEAFF

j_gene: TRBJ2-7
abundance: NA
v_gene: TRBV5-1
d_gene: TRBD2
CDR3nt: TGCGCCAGCAGCTTTAGCGGGGGGGCCTACGAGCAGTACTTC
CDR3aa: CASSFSGGAYEQYF

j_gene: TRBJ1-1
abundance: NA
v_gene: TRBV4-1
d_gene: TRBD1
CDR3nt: TGCGCCAGCAGCCCCCGGACAGGGGGACCTACTGGGGCCACTGAAGCTTTCTTT
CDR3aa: CASSPRTGGPTGATEAFF

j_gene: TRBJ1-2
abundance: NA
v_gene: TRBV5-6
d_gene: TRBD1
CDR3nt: TGTGCCAGCAGCTTCGGACAGGGTGTAGGCTACACCTTC
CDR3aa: CASSFGQGVGYTF

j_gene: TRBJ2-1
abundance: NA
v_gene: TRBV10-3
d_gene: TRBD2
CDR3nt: TGTGCCATCAGTGACCAACTAGCGGGGGGCTCCTACAATGAGCAGTTCTTC
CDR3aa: CAISDQLAGGSYNEQFF

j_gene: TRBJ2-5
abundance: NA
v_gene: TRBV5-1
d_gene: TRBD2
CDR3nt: TGCGCCAGCAGCCTGGTGGGGGGACTAATACAAGAGACCCAGTACTTC
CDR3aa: CASSLVGGLIQETQYF

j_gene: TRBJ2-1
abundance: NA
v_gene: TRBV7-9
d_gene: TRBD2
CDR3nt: TGTGCCAGCAGCTCGGGGCCCTGGGGGGGTTACAATGAGCAGTTCTTC
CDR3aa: CASSSGPWGGYNEQFF

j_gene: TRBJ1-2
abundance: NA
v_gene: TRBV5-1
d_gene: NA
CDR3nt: TGCGCCAGCAGCTTGGGCGCGTACTATGGCTACACCTTC
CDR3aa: CASSLGAYYGYTF

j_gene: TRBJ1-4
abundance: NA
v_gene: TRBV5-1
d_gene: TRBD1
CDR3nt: TGCGCCAGCACAGGGGGGTACAAAATCAATGAAAAACTGTTTTTT
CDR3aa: CASTGGYKINEKLFF

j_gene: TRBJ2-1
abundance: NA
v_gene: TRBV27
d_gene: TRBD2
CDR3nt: TGTGCCAGCCGAGCCGGTGGGGGCGGGGGGAACAATGAGCAGTTCTTC
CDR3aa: CASRAGGGGGNNEQFF

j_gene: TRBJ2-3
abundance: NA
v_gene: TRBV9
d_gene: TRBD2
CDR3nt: TGTGCCAGCAGCGTAGGAGTTCCTAGCGGGGGGTCCCCTAGCACAGATACGCAGTATTTT
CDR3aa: CASSVGVPSGGSPSTDTQYF

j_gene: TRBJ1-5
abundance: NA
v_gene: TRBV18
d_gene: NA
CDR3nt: TGTGCCAGCTCAACCCAGGGCTTAGGTCAGCCCCAGCATTTT
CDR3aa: CASSTQGLGQPQHF

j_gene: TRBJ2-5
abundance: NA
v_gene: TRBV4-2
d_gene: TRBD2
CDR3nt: TGTGCCAGCAGCCAAGATCTTGGGGGGGGGCAAGAGACCCAGTACTTC
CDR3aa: CASSQDLGGGQETQYF

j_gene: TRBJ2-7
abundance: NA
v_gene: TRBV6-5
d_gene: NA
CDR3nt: TGTGCCAGCAGTTACTCGGGGCAGGCATCACGCGAGCAGTACTTC
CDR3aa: CASSYSGQASREQYF

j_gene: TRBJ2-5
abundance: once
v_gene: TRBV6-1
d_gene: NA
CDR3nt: TGTGCCAGCAGTGAACAGGGCCAGGGTGCGAAGACCCAGTACTTC
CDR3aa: CASSEQGQGAKTQYF

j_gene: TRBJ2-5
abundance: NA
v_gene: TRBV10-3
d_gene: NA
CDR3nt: TGTGCCACCTCGACTAGACAAGAGACCCAGTACTTC
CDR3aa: CATSTRQETQYF

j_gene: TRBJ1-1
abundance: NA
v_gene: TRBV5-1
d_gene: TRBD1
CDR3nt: TGCGCCAGCAGCTCCAGAGCTGGGACAGTCGTCACTGAAGCTTTCTTT
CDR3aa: CASSSRAGTVVTEAFF

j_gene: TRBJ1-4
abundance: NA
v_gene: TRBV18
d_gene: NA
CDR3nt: TGTGCCAGCTCACCACGAGCGCGAGCAACTAATGAAAAACTGTTTTTT
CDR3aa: CASSPRARATNEKLFF